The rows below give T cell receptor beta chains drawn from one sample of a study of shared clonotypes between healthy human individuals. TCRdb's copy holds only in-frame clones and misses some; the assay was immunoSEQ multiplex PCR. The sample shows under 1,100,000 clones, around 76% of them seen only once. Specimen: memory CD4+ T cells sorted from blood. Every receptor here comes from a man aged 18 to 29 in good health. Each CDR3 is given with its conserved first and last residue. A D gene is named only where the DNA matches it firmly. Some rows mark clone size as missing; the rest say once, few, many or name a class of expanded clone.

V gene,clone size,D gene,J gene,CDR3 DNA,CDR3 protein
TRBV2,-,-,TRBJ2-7,TGTGCCAGCAGCCAAGAGGATTCCTACGAGCAGTACTTC,CASSQEDSYEQYF
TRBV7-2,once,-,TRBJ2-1,TGTGCCAGCAGCTTAGGTCGAGCGGGCAATGAGCAGTTCTTC,CASSLGRAGNEQFF
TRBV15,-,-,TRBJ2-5,TGTGCCACCAGCAGATCTCCCCCCGGGGAGACCCAGTACTTC,CATSRSPPGETQYF
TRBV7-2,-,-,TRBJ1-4,TGTGCCAGCAGCTCAGGGCTGAGGAATGAAAAACTGTTTTTT,CASSSGLRNEKLFF
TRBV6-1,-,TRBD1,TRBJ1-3,TGTGCCAGCAGTGTTGGTGGGACAGTCTCTGGAAACACCATATATTTT,CASSVGGTVSGNTIYF
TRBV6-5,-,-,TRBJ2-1,TGTGCCAGCAGTTACTCGGGCCCACTAGGAGATGAGCAGTTCTTC,CASSYSGPLGDEQFF
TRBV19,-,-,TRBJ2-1,TGTGCCAGTAGTATAAATAGGGCGGATGAGCAGTTCTTC,CASSINRADEQFF
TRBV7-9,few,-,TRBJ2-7,TGTGCCAGCAGGAGGGGCGTTGCCTACGAGCAGTACTTC,CASRRGVAYEQYF
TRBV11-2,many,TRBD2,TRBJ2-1,TGTGCCAGCAGCTTTACGGGAGGGCGCTCCTACAATGAGCAGTTCTTC,CASSFTGGRSYNEQFF
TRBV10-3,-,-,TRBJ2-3,TGTGCCAGTACTCAGGGGGGGAGCACAGATACGCAGTATTTT,CASTQGGSTDTQYF
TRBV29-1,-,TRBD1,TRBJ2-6,TGCAGCGTTGAAGCCCCGACAGGGGGCCCATACTCTGGGGCCAACGTCCTGACTTTC,CSVEAPTGGPYSGANVLTF
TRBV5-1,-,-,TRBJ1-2,TGCGCCAGCAGCTTGGTAAACCCGCCAGGCTACACCTTC,CASSLVNPPGYTF
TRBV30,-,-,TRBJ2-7,TGTGCCTGGTCCGCCAGACCGGATTCGGAGCAGTACTTC,CAWSARPDSEQYF
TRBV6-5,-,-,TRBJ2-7,TGTGCCAGCACTACGGGGGGGACAGGGAGGACCGAGCAGTACTTC,CASTTGGTGRTEQYF
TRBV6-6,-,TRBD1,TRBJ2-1,TGTGCCAGCAGTTACTGGGACAGGGGGGACAATGAGCAGTTCTTC,CASSYWDRGDNEQFF
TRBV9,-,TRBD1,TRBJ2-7,TGTGCCAGCAGCGGGGGACAGGCCATGTCCTACGAGCAGTACTTC,CASSGGQAMSYEQYF
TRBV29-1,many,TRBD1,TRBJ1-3,TGCAGCGTGGGACAGTCCGCGTCTGGAAACACCATATATTTT,CSVGQSASGNTIYF
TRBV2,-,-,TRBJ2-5,TGTGCCAGCAAGGTCGTGGCGCGGGGGACCCAGTACTTC,CASKVVARGTQYF
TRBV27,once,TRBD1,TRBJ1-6,TGTGCCAGCAGTTTAGACCAGACAGGGGCCTATAATTCACCCCTCCACTTT,CASSLDQTGAYNSPLHF
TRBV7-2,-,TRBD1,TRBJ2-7,TGTGCCAGCAGTTCCAACCGGGACAGGTTAACCTACGAGCAGTACTTC,CASSSNRDRLTYEQYF
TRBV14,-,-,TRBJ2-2,TGTGCCAGCAGCCAAGACAGGGGAATCGTAACCGGGGAGCTGTTTTTT,CASSQDRGIVTGELFF
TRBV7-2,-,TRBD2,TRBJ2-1,TGTGCCAGCAGCTTCACTAGCGGAGGGCGTAATGAGCAGTTCTTC,CASSFTSGGRNEQFF
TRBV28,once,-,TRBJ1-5,TGTGCCAGCTCTGGGACCGGGCCGGGGCCCCAGCATTTT,CASSGTGPGPQHF
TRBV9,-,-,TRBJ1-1,TGTGCCAGCAGCCTGAAACAGGGAGTAAGTGAAGCTTTCTTT,CASSLKQGVSEAFF
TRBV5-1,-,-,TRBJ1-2,TGCGCCAGCAGCTTGGGGACATCCTATGGCTACACCTTC,CASSLGTSYGYTF
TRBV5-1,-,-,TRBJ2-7,TGCGCCAGCAGCACGGGGACCCCCTACGAGCAGTACTTC,CASSTGTPYEQYF
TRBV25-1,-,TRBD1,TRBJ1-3,TGTGCCAGCAGTGCGCCGGGACAGGTCTCTGGAAACACCATATATTTT,CASSAPGQVSGNTIYF
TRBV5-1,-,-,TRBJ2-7,TGCGCCAGCAGCTTGGTTCAGGGATCCTACGAGCAGTACTTC,CASSLVQGSYEQYF